Here is one T cell receptor beta chain with its context. Its specificity is unknown. TCRbeta libraries were built with three rounds of nested PCR, modified from ARM-PCR. TCRdb re-called the multiplex PCR reads through MiXCR, storing one row per CDR3 protein. This table has approximately 79,000 distinct CDR3 sequences, roughly 62% appearing once. RNA was extracted from bulk tissue without any cell sorting. The record originates from a study of tumor and adjacent non-tumor tissue in lung cancer. The wider study: Aged roughly 31 to 80 years, patients included roughly 10 men and 5 women with stage I to III disease. General study points: Top 100 clones took a larger repertoire share in normal lung. Compared with tumor, normal lung showed significantly lower TCR diversity.

Germline CDR1 is SGHKS and CDR2 is YYEKEE (reference sequence). V shed 2 bases and J shed 6 bases, with 12 bases lying between them. This CDR3 is 14 amino acids long. This sequence joins TRBV5-5 and TRBJ2-1; D is unclear. This clonotype originated in a man aged 70 or older with non-small cell lung cancer. What was sequenced was lung tumor tissue. CDR3 nucleotides: TGTGCCAGCAGCTTCTGGCACAGCTGCAATGAGCAGTTCTTC. Protein sequence: CASSFWHSCNEQFF.